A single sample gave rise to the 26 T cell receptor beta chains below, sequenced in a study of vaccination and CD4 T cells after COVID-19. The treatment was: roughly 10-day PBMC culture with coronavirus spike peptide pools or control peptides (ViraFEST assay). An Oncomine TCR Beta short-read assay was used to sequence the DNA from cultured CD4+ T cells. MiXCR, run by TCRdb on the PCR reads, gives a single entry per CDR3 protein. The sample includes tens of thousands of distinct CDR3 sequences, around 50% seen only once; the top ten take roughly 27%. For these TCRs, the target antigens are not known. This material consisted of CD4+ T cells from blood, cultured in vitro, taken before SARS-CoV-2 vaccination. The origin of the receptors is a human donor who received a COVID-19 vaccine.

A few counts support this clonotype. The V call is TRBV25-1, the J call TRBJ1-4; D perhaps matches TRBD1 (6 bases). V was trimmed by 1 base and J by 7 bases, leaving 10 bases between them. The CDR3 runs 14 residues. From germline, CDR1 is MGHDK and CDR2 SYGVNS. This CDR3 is CASSEFGGSEKLFF. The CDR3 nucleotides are TGTGCCAGCAGTGAATTCGGGGGCAGTGAAAAACTGTTTTTT.

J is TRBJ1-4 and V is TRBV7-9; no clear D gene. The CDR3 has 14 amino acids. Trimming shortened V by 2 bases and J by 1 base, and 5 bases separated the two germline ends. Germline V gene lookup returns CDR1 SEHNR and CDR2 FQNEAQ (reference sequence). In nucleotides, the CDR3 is TGTGCCAGCAGCTTACCGGGAACTAATGAAAAACTGTTTTTT. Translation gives CASSLPGTNEKLFF.

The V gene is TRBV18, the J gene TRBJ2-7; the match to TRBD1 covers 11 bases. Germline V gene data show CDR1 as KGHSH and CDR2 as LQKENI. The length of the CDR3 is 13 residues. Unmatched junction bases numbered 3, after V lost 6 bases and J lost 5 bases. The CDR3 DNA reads TGTGCCAGCTCTCAGGGACAGGGGGACGAGCAGTACTTC. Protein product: CASSQGQGDEQYF. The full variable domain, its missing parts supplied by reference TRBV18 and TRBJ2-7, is NAGVMQNPRHLVRRRGQEARLRCSPMKGHSHVYWYRQLPEEGLKFMVYLQKENIIDESGMPKERFSAEFPKEGPSILRIQQVVRGDSAAYFCASSQGQGDEQYFGPGTRLTVT.

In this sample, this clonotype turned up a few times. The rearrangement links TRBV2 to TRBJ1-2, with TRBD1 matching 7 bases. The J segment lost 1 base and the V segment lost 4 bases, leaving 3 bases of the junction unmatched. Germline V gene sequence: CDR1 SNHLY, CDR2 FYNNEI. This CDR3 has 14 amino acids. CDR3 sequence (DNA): TGTGCCAGCAGTGCAAGACAGGGTAACTATGGCTACACCTTC. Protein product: CASSARQGNYGYTF.

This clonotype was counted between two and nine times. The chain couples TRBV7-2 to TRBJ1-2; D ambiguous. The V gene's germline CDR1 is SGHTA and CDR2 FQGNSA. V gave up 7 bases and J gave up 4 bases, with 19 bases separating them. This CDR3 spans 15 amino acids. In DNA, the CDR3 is TGTGCCAGCACCCAGTCCCCGCGGGTTGGCTATGGCTACACCTTC. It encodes CASTQSPRVGYGYTF.

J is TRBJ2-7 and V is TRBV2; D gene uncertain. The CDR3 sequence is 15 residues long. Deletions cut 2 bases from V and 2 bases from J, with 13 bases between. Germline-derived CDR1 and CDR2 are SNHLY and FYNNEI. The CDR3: CASSELPIGTYEQYF. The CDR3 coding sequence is TGTGCCAGCAGTGAACTCCCGATAGGGACCTACGAGCAGTACTTC.

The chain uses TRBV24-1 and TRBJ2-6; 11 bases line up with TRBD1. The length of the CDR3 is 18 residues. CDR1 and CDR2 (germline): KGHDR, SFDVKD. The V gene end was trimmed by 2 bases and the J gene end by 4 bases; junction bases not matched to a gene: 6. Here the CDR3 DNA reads TGTGCCACCAGTGATTCGGGGACAGGGGGGGCAGGGGCCAACGTCCTGACTTTC. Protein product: CATSDSGTGGAGANVLTF.

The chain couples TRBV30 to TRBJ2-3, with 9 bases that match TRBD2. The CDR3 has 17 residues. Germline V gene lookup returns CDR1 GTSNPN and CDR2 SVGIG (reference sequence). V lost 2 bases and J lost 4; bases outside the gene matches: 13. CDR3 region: CAWSRGERGDGPDTQYF. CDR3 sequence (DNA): TGTGCCTGGAGTCGCGGGGAGCGGGGGGACGGTCCAGATACGCAGTATTTT.

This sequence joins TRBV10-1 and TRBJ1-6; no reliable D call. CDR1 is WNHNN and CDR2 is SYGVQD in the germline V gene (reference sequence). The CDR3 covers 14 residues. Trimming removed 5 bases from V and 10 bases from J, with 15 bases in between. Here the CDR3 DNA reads TGCGCCAGCAGTACGGGAAGAAATAGATCACCCCTCCACTTT. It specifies CASSTGRNRSPLHF.

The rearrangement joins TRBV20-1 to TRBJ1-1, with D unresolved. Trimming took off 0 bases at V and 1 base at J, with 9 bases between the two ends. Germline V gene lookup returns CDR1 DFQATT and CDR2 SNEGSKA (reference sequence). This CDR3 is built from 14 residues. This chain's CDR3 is CSARDGRTNTEAFF. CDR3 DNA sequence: TGCAGTGCTAGAGACGGAAGGACGAACACTGAAGCTTTCTTT.

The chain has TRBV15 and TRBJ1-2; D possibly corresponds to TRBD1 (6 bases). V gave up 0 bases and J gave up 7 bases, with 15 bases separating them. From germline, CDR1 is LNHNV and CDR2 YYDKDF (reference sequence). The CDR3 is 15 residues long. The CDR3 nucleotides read TGTGCCACCAGCAGAGATAGAGAGGGGGGAAGTGGCTACACCTTC. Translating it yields CATSRDREGGSGYTF.

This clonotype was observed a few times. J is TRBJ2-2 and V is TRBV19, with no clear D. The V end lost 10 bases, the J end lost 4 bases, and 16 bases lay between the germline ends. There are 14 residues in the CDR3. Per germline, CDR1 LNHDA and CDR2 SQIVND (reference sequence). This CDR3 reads CAIALDPATGELFF. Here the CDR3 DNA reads TGTGCCATCGCCCTGGATCCGGCCACCGGGGAGCTGTTTTTT.

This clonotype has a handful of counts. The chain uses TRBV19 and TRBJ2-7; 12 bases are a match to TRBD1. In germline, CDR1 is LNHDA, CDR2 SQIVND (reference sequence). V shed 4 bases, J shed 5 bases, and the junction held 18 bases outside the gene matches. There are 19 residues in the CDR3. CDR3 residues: CASSSRVGTGGILVNEQYF. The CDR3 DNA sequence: TGTGCCAGTAGTAGTCGTGTGGGGACAGGGGGCATTTTAGTCAACGAGCAGTACTTC.

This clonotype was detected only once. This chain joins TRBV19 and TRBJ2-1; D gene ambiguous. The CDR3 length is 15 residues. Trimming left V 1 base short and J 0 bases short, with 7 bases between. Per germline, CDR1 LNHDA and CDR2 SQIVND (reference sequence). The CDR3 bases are TGTGCCAGTAGTATAGGTGGTGTCTCCTACAATGAGCAGTTCTTC. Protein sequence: CASSIGGVSYNEQFF.

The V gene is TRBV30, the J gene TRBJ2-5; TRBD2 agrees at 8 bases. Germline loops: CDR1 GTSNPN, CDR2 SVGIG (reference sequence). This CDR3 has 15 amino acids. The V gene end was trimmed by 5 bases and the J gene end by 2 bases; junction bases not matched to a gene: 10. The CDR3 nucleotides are TGTGCCTGGGGTCCCACGGGGGGGACTCAAGAGACCCAGTACTTC. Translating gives CAWGPTGGTQETQYF.

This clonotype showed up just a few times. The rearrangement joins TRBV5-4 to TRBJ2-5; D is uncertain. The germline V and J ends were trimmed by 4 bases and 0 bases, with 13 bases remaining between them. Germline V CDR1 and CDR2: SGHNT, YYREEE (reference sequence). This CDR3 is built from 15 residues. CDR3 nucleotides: TGTGCCAGCAGCGGGCCAAGCGTGTACCAAGAGACCCAGTACTTC. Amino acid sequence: CASSGPSVYQETQYF.

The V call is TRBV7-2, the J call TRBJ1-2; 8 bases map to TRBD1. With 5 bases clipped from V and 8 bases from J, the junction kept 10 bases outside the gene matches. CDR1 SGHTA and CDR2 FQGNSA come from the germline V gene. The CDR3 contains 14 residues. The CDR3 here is CASSQGAAARGYTF. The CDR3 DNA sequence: TGTGCCAGCAGCCAGGGGGCCGCGGCGCGGGGCTACACCTTC.

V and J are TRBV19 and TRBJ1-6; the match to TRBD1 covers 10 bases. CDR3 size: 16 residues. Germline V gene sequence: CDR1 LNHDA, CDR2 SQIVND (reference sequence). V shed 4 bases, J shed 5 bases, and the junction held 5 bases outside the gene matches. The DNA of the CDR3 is TGTGCCAGTAGTAACCGGGACAGGGGTAATAATTCACCCCTCCACTTT. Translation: CASSNRDRGNNSPLHF.

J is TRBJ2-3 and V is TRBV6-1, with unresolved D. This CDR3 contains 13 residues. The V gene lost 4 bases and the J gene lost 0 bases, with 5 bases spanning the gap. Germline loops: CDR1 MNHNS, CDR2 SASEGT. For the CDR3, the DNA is TGTGCCAGCAGTGGCCAGAGCACAGATACGCAGTATTTT. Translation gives CASSGQSTDTQYF.

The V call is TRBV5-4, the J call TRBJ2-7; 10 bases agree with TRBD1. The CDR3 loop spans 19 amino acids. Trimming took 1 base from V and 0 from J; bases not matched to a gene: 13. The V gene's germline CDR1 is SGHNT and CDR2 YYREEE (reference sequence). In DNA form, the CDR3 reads TGTGCCAGCAGCTTGATTTTCAGGAAGGACAGGGGGTCCTCCTACGAGCAGTACTTC. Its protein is CASSLIFRKDRGSSYEQYF. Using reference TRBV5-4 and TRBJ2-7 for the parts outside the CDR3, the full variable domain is ETGVTQSPTHLIKTRGQQVTLRCSSQSGHNTVSWYQQALGQGPQFIFQYYREEENGRGNFPPRFSGLQFPNYSSELNVNALELDDSALYLCASSLIFRKDRGSSYEQYFGPGTRLTVT.

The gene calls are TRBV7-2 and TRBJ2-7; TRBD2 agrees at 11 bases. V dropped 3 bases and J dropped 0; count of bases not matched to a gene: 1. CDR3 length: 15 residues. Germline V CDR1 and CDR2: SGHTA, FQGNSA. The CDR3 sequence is CASSFLAGGSYEQYF. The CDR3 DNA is TGTGCCAGCAGCTTTCTAGCGGGGGGCTCCTACGAGCAGTACTTC.

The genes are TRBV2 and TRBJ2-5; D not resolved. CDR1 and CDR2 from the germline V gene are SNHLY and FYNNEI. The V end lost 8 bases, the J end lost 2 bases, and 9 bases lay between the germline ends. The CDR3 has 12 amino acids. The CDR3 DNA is TGTGCCAGCTTGCCGGATCAAGAGACCCAGTACTTC. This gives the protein CASLPDQETQYF.

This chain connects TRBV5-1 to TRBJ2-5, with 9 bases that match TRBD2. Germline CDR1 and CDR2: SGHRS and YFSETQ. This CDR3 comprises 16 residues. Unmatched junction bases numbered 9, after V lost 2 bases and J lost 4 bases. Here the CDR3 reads CASSFGASGDVETQYF. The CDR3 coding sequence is TGCGCCAGCAGCTTCGGTGCTAGCGGGGATGTAGAGACCCAGTACTTC.

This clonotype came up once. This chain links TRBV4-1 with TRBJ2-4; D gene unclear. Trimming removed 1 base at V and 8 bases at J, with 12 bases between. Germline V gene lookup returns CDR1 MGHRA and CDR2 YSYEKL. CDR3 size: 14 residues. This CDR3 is CASSQGSREDIQYF. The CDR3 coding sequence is TGCGCCAGCAGCCAAGGCAGCCGAGAGGACATTCAGTACTTC.

The CDR3 sequence is CASSLVLRDATNEKLFF. The CDR3, as DNA: TGTGCCAGCAGCTTAGTCCTCCGGGACGCAACTAATGAAAAACTGTTTTTT. V and J are TRBV7-6 and TRBJ1-4, with D perhaps TRBD1 (5 bases). Trimming took 1 base from V and 0 from J, leaving 12 bases between them. CDR1 and CDR2 (germline): SGHVS, FNYEAQ. The CDR3 totals 17 residues.

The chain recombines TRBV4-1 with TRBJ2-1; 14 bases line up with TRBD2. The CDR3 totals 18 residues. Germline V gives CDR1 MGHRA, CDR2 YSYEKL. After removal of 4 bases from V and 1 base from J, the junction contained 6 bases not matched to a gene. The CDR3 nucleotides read TGCGCCAGCAGCCTCGGACTAGCGGGGGGCAGGTCCTACAATGAGCAGTTCTTC. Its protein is CASSLGLAGGRSYNEQFF.